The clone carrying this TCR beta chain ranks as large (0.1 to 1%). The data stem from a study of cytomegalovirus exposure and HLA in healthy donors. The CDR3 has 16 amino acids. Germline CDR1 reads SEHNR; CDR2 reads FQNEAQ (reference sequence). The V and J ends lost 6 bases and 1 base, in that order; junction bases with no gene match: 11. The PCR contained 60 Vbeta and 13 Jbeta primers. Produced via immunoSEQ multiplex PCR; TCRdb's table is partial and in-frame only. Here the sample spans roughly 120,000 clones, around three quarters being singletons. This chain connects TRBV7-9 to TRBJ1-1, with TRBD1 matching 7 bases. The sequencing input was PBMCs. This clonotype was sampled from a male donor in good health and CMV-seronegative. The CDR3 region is CASSVGGRGKNTEAFF. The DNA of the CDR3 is TGTGCCAGCAGTGTGGGAGGCAGGGGGAAGAACACTGAAGCTTTCTTT.